These 27 T cell receptor beta chains originate from one sample sequenced in a study of T cell repertoires in cytomegalovirus infection. In TCRdb, the reads were re-called with MiXCR into one record per CDR3 protein. The data show about 740,000 distinct CDR3 sequences, approximately 40% seen once. The sample consisted of PBMCs. These receptor sequences come from a human donor in good health (CMV status not recorded). Some clones in this sample may be carry-over from other donors' samples.

The CDR3 nucleotides read TGTGCCAGCAGCCCCCGCGGGCGGGTGCCCCCGAATGAGCAGTTCTTC. This translates into CASSPRGRVPPNEQFF. This chain uses TRBV7-9 with TRBJ2-1; TRBD2 is a possible D gene (5 bases). Germline V lookup: CDR1 SEHNR, CDR2 FQNEAQ (reference sequence). Trimming removed 5 bases from V and 7 bases from J, with 21 bases in between. The length of the CDR3 is 16 residues.

The table lists this clonotype with a few counts. The CDR3 coding sequence is TGTGCCAGCAGCTTAAGAGCGGGGGGTCAAAATGACAATGAGCAGTTCTTC. It specifies CASSLRAGGQNDNEQFF. This rearrangement joins TRBV7-6 to TRBJ2-1; 9 nucleotides align to TRBD2. Unmatched junction bases numbered 10, after V lost 2 bases and J lost 5 bases. The length of the CDR3 is 17 residues. The V gene's germline CDR1 is SGHVS and CDR2 FNYEAQ.

Worth noting for this clonotype: An end of the junction does not agree with germline; a read error may underlie this. The gene calls are TRBV10-3 and TRBJ1-1; D gene ambiguous. CDR3 length equals 13 residues. Germline V gene lookup returns CDR1 ENHRY and CDR2 SYGVKD. CDR3 sequence: CAITETTPAEAFF. The DNA for the CDR3 is TGTGCCATCACTGAGACAACCCCCGCTGAAGCTTTCTTT.

The sample holds a few counts of this clonotype. The chain couples TRBV20-1 to TRBJ1-4; D unclear. Trimming cost V 7 bases and J 5 bases, with 14 bases left between them. The CDR3 spans 13 residues. Germline lookup yields CDR1 DFQATT and CDR2 SNEGSKA (reference sequence). CDR3 region: CSVRGRLNEKLFF. The CDR3 coding sequence is TGCAGTGTTCGCGGCCGGCTGAATGAAAAACTGTTTTTT.

In its sample, this clonotype was seen many times. The CDR3 region has the DNA TGTGCCAGCAGTAGCGCGGCTAACTATGGCTACACCTTC. This translates into CASSSAANYGYTF. The chain has TRBV12-3 or TRBV12-4 and TRBJ1-2; D is uncertain. This CDR3 has 13 amino acids. The V end was cut by 5 bases, the J end by 0 bases, with 7 bases between.

This clonotype occurred many times. The chain employs TRBV7-2 and TRBJ2-1; TRBD2 aligns across 9 bases. The CDR3 is 14 residues long. Germline CDR1 SGHTA, CDR2 FQGNSA. V shed 4 bases and J 8 bases; nucleotides not matched to a gene: 6. The CDR3 region is CASSSGGGAHEQFF. CDR3 DNA sequence: TGTGCCAGCAGCTCAGGCGGGGGGGCCCATGAGCAGTTCTTC.

This chain uses TRBV3-1 with TRBJ1-1; 7 bases are a match to TRBD1. Germline values: CDR1 LGHDT, CDR2 YNNKEL (reference sequence). The CDR3 length is 17 residues. V lost 0 bases and J lost 6; bases outside the gene matches: 13. In DNA form, the CDR3 reads TGTGCCAGCAGCCAAGAGGGGCGATCAGGGGGTAGGGCTGAAGCTTTCTTT. Its translation: CASSQEGRSGGRAEAFF.

The sample holds a few counts of this clonotype. The chain has TRBV7-2 and TRBJ2-2, with TRBD1 identical over 8 bases. The germline V gene encodes CDR1 SGHTA and CDR2 FQGNSA. The CDR3 runs 17 residues. The junction had 8 bases not matched to a gene; V was cut back by 5 bases and J by 0 bases. DNA for the CDR3: TGTGCCAGCAGCCCAGGGGACAGGTTCTCGAACACCGGGGAGCTGTTTTTT. It encodes CASSPGDRFSNTGELFF.

On this clonotype itself: A clone one base away is much larger, so this may be a read error. This chain uses TRBV20-1 with TRBJ1-6, with TRBD1 matching 8 bases. In germline, CDR1 is DFQATT, CDR2 SNEGSKA (reference sequence). The CDR3 runs 14 residues. With 8 bases clipped from V and 7 bases from J, the junction kept 10 bases outside the gene matches. The DNA of the CDR3 is TGCAGTTCGGGGACAGGTGGACCAAATTCACCCCTCCACTTT. Amino acids: CSSGTGGPNSPLHF.

The CDR3 nucleotides read TGTGCCAGCAGTGAATGGCTAGAAGCTTTCTTT. This codes for CASSEWLEAFF. V gene TRBV2 combines with J gene TRBJ1-1; D remains unclear. Germline loops: CDR1 SNHLY, CDR2 FYNNEI. With 2 bases removed from V and 8 bases from J, the gap between germline ends came to 6 bases. CDR3 length equals 11 residues.

This clonotype was seen only a few times. The genes are TRBV25-1 and TRBJ2-7, with a possible D match to TRBD2 (6 bases). CDR1 MGHDK and CDR2 SYGVNS come from the germline V gene. The CDR3 loop spans 14 amino acids. Trimming left V 2 bases short and J 0 bases short, with 8 bases between. The CDR3 loop reads CASSEGGSSYEQYF. The CDR3 DNA reads TGTGCCAGCAGTGAAGGGGGGAGCTCCTACGAGCAGTACTTC.

The rearrangement links TRBV20-1 to TRBJ2-3; D is unclear. The length of the CDR3 is 14 residues. Germline values: CDR1 DFQATT, CDR2 SNEGSKA (reference sequence). V was cut by 0 bases and J by 1 base, with 8 bases left in between. The CDR3 loop reads CSAREAAGTDTQYF. As DNA, the CDR3 is TGCAGTGCTAGAGAAGCCGCGGGCACAGATACGCAGTATTTT.

The chain carries TRBV7-3 and TRBJ2-5; D unresolved. Germline loops: CDR1 SGHTA, CDR2 FQGTGA. Deletions cut 5 bases from V and 2 bases from J, with 12 bases between. The CDR3 is 14 residues long. The CDR3 nucleotides read TGTGCCAGCAGCCCGACGGGTCGGCAAGAGACCCAGTACTTC. Protein: CASSPTGRQETQYF. Full variable domain (rest looked up from reference TRBV7-3 and TRBJ2-5): GAGVSQTPSNKVTEKGKYVELRCDPISGHTALYWYRQSLGQGPEFLIYFQGTGAADDSGLPNDRFFAVRPEGSVSTLKIQRTERGDSAVYLCASSPTGRQETQYFGPGTRLLVL.

In this sample, this clonotype turned up a few times. The V and J genes are TRBV6-2 or TRBV6-3 and TRBJ1-5; D is unresolved. The CDR3 runs 17 residues. The germline V and J ends were trimmed by 4 bases and 0 bases, with 16 bases remaining between them. Germline CDR1 is MNHEY and CDR2 is SVGEGT. The CDR3 nucleotides read TGTGCCAGCAGTTCCAGCCTCGTCCCGTATAGCAATCAGCCCCAGCATTTT. Protein product: CASSSSLVPYSNQPQHF.

This clonotype has only a few counts. The chain couples TRBV19 to TRBJ1-5; 8 bases map to TRBD1. CDR1 is LNHDA and CDR2 is SQIVND in the germline V gene (reference sequence). The J segment lost 5 bases and the V segment lost 7 bases, leaving 10 bases of the junction unmatched. The CDR3 is made up of 15 amino acids. Here the CDR3 reads CASKVGQGYDQPQHF. CDR3 bases: TGTGCCAGTAAGGTAGGACAGGGTTACGATCAGCCCCAGCATTTT.

This clonotype was observed a few times. J is TRBJ1-2 and V is TRBV7-8, with D tentatively TRBD1 (5 bases). The CDR3 contains 13 residues. V lost 1 base, J lost 8 bases, and 11 bases lay in between. CDR1 SGHVS and CDR2 FQNEAQ come from the germline V gene. CDR3 bases: TGTGCCAGCAGCTTAGTGACCTACAGGGGCTACACCTTC. The encoded protein is CASSLVTYRGYTF.

This clonotype was seen more than once but under ten times. The CDR3 nucleotides are TGTGCCAGCAGAAATACAGGGTGGATCACTGAAGCTTTCTTT. Its protein product is CASRNTGWITEAFF. The V gene is TRBV12-3 or TRBV12-4, the J gene TRBJ1-1; D perhaps matches TRBD1 (6 bases). Between the trimmed V and J ends, which lost 6 bases and 4 bases, there was a span of 15 bases. This CDR3 comprises 14 residues.

The V gene is TRBV15, the J gene TRBJ2-6; D not resolved. Germline V gene data show CDR1 as LNHNV and CDR2 as YYDKDF (reference sequence). The CDR3 sequence is 16 residues long. Trimming stripped 0 bases from V and 2 bases from J, with 8 bases between. CDR3 sequence: CATSRDWETGANVLTF. The CDR3 DNA sequence: TGTGCCACCAGCAGAGATTGGGAAACTGGGGCCAACGTCCTGACTTTC.

The V and J genes are TRBV7-8 and TRBJ2-1; 13 bases match TRBD2. The germline gives CDR1 SGHVS, CDR2 FQNEAQ. With V trimmed by 5 bases and J by 10 bases, 11 bases remained unmatched. The CDR3 is 16 amino acids. CDR3 coding DNA: TGTGCCAGCAGCCCGACCGGGACTAGCGGGACCCACGAGCAGTTCTTC. It is translated as CASSPTGTSGTHEQFF. Together with reference TRBV7-8 and TRBJ2-1, the CDR3 gives the full variable domain: GAGVSQSPRYKVAKRGQDVALRCDPISGHVSLFWYQQALGQGPEFLTYFQNEAQLDKSGLPSDRFFAERPEGSVSTLKIQRTQQEDSAVYLCASSPTGTSGTHEQFFGPGTRLTVL.

A word on this clonotype: A read error may account for a junction end that differs from germline. The rearrangement joins TRBV27 to TRBJ1-5, with D unclear. The V gene's germline CDR1 is MNHEY and CDR2 SMNVEV (reference sequence). The CDR3 spans 14 residues. CDR3 DNA sequence: TGTGCCTGCAGTTTATCGGGAAGAAATCAGCCCCAGCATTTT. Translation gives CACSLSGRNQPQHF.

This chain links TRBV19 with TRBJ2-5; no firm D call. The CDR3 has 13 residues. The V end lost 4 bases, the J end lost 3 bases, and 9 bases lay between the germline ends. Germline V lookup: CDR1 LNHDA, CDR2 SQIVND (reference sequence). The CDR3 DNA sequence: TGTGCCAGTAGTAAATGGAAGGAAGAGACCCAGTACTTC. It specifies CASSKWKEETQYF.

As concerns this clonotype: Lacking the conserved final phenylalanine or tryptophan, this CDR3 likely reflects a read error. V is TRBV7-2 and J is TRBJ2-7; TRBD1 matches at 9 bases. Germline CDR1 SGHTA, CDR2 FQGNSA. The length of the CDR3 is 14 residues. The CDR3 loop reads CASSPGQGRNDQYC. The CDR3 nucleotides are TGTGCCAGCAGCCCAGGACAGGGGAGGAACGATCAGTACTGC.

The rearrangement links TRBV25-1 to TRBJ2-3; maybe TRBD2 (6 bases). CDR1 is MGHDK and CDR2 is SYGVNS in the germline V gene. CDR3 length: 17 residues. Trimming took off 4 bases at V and 3 bases at J, with 20 bases between the two ends. CDR3 nucleotides: TGTGCCAGCAGTGCCTTCTCAAGTTCGGGAGATACAGATACGCAGTATTTT. Its protein is CASSAFSSSGDTDTQYF.

This sequence joins TRBV24-1 and TRBJ2-3; TRBD1 might be the D (5 bases). The ends were cut back, 7 bases at V and 1 base at J, with 8 bases in the middle. Germline V gene data show CDR1 as KGHDR and CDR2 as SFDVKD. This CDR3 contains 13 residues. The CDR3 protein is CATRETGTDTQYF. The CDR3 coding sequence is TGTGCCACCAGGGAGACAGGCACAGATACGCAGTATTTT.

This clonotype has just a few counts. The chain couples TRBV28 to TRBJ2-5, with 9 bases fitting TRBD2. This CDR3 has 18 amino acids. J was trimmed by 2 bases and V by 1 base; bases with no gene match: 11. Germline values: CDR1 MDHEN, CDR2 SYDVKM. CDR3 residues: CASSLFDPLAGEQETQYF. Written as DNA, the CDR3 is TGTGCCAGCAGTTTATTCGACCCATTAGCGGGGGAGCAAGAGACCCAGTACTTC.

This clonotype came up a few times. V usage is TRBV3-1 and J usage is TRBJ1-1, with 8 bases that match TRBD1. J gave up 7 bases and V 3 bases, and 4 bases lay outside the gene matches. CDR1 is LGHDT and CDR2 is YNNKEL in the germline V gene (reference sequence). The length of the CDR3 is 13 residues. CDR3 loop: CASSQTGTGEAFF. DNA for the CDR3: TGTGCCAGCAGCCAGACCGGGACAGGTGAAGCTTTCTTT.

For this clonotype: A much more abundant neighbour one base away suggests this may be a read error. The chain combines TRBV7-2 with TRBJ1-2; no definite D call. The CDR3 totals 16 residues. Trimming removed 4 bases from V and 6 bases from J, with 21 bases in between. Germline-derived CDR1 and CDR2 are SGHTA and FQGNSA. The CDR3 here is CASSSGGGMVADGYTF. The DNA of the CDR3 is TGTGCCAGCAGCTCTGGCGGCGGGATGGTAGCGGATGGCTACACCTTC.